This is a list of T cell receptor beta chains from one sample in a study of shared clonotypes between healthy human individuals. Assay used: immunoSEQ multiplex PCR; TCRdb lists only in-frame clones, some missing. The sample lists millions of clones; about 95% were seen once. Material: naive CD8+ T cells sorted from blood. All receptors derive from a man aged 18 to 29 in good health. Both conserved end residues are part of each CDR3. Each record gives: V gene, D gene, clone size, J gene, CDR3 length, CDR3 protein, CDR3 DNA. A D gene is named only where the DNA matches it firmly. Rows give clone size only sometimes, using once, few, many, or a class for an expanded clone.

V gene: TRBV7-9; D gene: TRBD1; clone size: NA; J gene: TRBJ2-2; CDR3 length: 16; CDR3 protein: CASSPPRQGNTGELFF; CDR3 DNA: TGTGCCAGCAGCCCGCCGAGACAGGGAAACACCGGGGAGCTGTTTTTT
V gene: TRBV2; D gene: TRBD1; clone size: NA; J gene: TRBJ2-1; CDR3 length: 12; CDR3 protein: CASRGQGPEQFF; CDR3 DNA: TGTGCCAGCAGGGGACAGGGTCCTGAGCAGTTCTTC
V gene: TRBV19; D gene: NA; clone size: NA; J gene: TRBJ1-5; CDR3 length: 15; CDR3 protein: CASSPTGGMHQPQHF; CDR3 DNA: TGTGCCAGTAGTCCAACGGGGGGGATGCATCAGCCCCAGCATTTT
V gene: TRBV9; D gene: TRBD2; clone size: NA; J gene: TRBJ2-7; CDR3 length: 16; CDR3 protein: CASSARGSGRASEQYF; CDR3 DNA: TGTGCCAGCAGCGCCCGCGGTAGCGGGAGGGCCTCCGAGCAGTACTTC
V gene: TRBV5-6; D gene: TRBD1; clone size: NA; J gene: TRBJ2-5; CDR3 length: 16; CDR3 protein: CASSSLTGAFQETQYF; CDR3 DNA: TGTGCCAGCAGCTCCCTAACAGGGGCCTTCCAAGAGACCCAGTACTTC
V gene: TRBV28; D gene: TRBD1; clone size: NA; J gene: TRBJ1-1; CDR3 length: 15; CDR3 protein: CASSRNRDRVTEAFF; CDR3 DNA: TGTGCCAGCAGTAGAAACCGGGACAGGGTCACTGAAGCTTTCTTT
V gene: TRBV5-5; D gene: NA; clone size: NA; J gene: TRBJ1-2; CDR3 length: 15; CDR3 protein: CASSLEGNSAYGYTF; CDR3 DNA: TGTGCCAGCAGCTTAGAGGGAAATTCCGCCTATGGCTACACCTTC
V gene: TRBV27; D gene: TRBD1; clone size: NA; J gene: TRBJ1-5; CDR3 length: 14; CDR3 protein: CASRQGKSNQPQHF; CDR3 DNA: TGTGCCAGCCGACAGGGTAAAAGCAATCAGCCCCAGCATTTT
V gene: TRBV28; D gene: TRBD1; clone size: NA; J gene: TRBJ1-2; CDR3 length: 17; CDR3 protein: CASSPPGTGGAIYGYTF; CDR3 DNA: TGTGCCAGCAGTCCCCCGGGGACAGGGGGCGCCATCTATGGCTACACCTTC
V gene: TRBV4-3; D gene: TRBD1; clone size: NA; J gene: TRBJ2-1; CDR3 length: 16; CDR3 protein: CASSLDRDRSYNEQFF; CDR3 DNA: TGCGCCAGCAGCCTAGACCGGGACAGGTCCTACAATGAGCAGTTCTTC
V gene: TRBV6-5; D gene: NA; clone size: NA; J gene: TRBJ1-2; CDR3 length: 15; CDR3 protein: CASSSSTGDYYGHTF; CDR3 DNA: NA
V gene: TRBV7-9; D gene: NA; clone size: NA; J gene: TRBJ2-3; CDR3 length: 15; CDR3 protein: CASSPTGISTDTQYF; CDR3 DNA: TGTGCCAGCAGCCCCACGGGGATTAGCACAGATACGCAGTATTTT
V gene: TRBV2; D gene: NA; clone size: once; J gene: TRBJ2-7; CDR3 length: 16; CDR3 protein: CASSESSSVVSYEQYF; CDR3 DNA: TGTGCCAGCAGTGAATCGAGCAGCGTCGTTTCCTACGAGCAGTACTTC
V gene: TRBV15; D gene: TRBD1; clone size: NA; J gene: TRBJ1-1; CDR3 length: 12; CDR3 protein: CATSTRQGVAFF; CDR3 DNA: TGTGCCACCAGCACACGACAGGGGGTAGCTTTCTTT
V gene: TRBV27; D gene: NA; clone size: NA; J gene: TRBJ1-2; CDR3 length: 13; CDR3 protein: CASSLLGTPSYTF; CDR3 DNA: TGTGCCAGCAGTTTATTAGGCACACCTAGCTACACCTTC
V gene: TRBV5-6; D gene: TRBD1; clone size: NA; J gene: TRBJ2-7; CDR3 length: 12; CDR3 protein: CASSPGGYEQYF; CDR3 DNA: TGTGCCAGCAGCCCAGGGGGCTACGAGCAGTACTTC
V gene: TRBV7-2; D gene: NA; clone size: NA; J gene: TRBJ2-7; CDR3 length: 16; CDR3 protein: CASSLDSQKGSYEQYF; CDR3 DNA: TGTGCCAGCAGCTTGGACAGTCAAAAGGGCTCCTACGAGCAGTACTTC
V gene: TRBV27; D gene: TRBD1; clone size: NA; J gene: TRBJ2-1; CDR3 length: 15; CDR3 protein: CASTPATGGINEQFF; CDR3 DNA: TGTGCCAGCACCCCCGCTACAGGGGGCATAAATGAGCAGTTCTTC
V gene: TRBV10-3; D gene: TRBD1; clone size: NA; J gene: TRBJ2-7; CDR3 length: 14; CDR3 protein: CAIRGLAGGHEQYF; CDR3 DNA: TGTGCCATCAGGGGGTTGGCAGGGGGCCACGAGCAGTACTTC
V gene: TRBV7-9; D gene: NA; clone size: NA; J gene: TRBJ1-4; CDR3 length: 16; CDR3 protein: CASSLDTVATNEKLFF; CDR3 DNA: TGTGCCAGCAGCTTAGACACCGTTGCAACTAATGAAAAACTGTTTTTT
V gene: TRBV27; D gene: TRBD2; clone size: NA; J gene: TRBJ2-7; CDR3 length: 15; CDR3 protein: CASSLLAGGPYEQYF; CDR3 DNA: TGTGCCAGCAGTTTACTAGCGGGAGGACCCTACGAGCAGTACTTC
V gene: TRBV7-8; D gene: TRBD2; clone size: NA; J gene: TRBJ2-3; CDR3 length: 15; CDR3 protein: CASSPGTILTDTQYF; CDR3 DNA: TGTGCCAGCAGCCCCGGGACTATTCTCACAGATACGCAGTATTTT
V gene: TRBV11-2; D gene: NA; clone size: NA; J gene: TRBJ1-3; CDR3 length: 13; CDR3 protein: CASNGAPGNTIYF; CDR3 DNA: TGTGCCTCTAACGGGGCTCCTGGAAACACCATATATTTT
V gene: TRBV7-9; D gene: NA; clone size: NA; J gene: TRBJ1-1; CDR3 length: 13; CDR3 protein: CASSSPLGAEAFF; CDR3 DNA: TGTGCCAGCAGCTCACCGCTTGGGGCTGAAGCTTTCTTT
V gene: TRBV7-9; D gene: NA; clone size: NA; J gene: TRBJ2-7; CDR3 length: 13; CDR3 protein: CASSSRETYEQYF; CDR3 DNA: TGTGCCAGCAGTTCTAGGGAGACCTACGAGCAGTACTTC
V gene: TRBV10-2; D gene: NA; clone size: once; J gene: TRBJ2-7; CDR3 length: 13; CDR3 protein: CASSEWFSYEQYF; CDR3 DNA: TGCGCCAGCAGTGAGTGGTTTTCCTACGAGCAGTACTTC
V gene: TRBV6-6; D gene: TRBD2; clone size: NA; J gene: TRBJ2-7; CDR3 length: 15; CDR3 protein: CASSYTAGRSYEQYF; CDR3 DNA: TGTGCCAGCAGTTACACTGCCGGGAGGTCCTACGAGCAGTACTTC
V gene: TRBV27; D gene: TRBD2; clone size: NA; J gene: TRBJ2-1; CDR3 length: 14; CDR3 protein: CASTPTSGTGEQFF; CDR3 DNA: TGTGCCAGCACCCCGACTAGCGGGACAGGTGAGCAGTTCTTC
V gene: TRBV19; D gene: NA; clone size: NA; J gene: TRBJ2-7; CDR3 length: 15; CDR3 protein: CASSIARDTYYEQYF; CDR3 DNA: TGTGCCAGTAGTATAGCCCGGGACACCTACTACGAGCAGTACTTC
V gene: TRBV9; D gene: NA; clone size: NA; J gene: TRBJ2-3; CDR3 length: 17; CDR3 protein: CASSVIGTSTSTDTQYF; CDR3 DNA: TGTGCCAGCAGCGTAATTGGGACATCAACTAGCACAGATACGCAGTATTTT
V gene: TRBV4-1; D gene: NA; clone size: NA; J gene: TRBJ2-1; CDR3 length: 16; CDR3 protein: CASSQVGGSSYNEQFF; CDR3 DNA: TGCGCCAGCAGCCAAGTGGGCGGCAGCTCCTACAATGAGCAGTTCTTC
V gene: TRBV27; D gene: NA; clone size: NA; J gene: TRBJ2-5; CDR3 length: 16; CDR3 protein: CASSPLTVLSFETQYF; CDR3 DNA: TGTGCCAGCAGTCCCCTTACGGTCCTGTCTTTTGAGACCCAGTACTTC
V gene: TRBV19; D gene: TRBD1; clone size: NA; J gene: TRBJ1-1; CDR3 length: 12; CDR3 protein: CASIAPDRDAFF; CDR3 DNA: TGTGCCAGTATCGCCCCGGACAGGGATGCTTTCTTT
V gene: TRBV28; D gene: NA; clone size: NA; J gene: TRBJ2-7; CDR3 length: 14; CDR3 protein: CASSSRAGSDEQYF; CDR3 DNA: TGTGCCAGCAGTTCTCGGGCGGGTTCCGACGAGCAGTACTTC
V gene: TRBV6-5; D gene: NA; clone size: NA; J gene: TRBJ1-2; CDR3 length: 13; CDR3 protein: CASSSPNLQGYTF; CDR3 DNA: TGTGCCAGCAGCTCCCCCAACCTACAAGGCTACACCTTC
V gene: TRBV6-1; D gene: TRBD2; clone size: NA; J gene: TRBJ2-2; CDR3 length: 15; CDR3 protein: CAGRDLRGSTGELFF; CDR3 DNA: TGTGCCGGGAGGGATTTAAGAGGATCCACCGGGGAGCTGTTTTTT
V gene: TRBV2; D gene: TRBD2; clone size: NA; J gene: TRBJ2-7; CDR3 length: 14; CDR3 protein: CASSEGSGDYEQYF; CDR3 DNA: TGTGCCAGCAGTGAAGGGAGCGGGGACTACGAGCAGTACTTC
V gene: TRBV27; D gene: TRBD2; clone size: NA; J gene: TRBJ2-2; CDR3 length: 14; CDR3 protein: CASSDGTNPGELFF; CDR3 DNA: TGTGCCAGCAGTGACGGGACTAACCCCGGGGAGCTGTTTTTT
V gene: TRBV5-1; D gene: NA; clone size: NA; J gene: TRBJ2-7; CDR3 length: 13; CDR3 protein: CASSLTNSYEQYF; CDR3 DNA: TGCGCCAGCAGCTTGACGAACTCCTACGAGCAGTACTTC
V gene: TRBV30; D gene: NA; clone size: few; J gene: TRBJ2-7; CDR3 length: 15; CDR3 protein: CAWSVSGVNRGEQYF; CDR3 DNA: TGTGCCTGGAGTGTCTCTGGGGTCAATAGGGGCGAGCAGTACTTC
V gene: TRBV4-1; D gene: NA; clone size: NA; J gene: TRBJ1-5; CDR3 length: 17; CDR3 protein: CASSPWEGATGNQPQHF; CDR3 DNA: TGCGCCAGCAGCCCCTGGGAGGGCGCGACTGGCAATCAGCCCCAGCATTTT
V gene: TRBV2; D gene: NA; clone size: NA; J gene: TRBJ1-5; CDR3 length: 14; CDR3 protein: CASSEVGGGQPQHF; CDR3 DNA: TGTGCCAGCAGTGAAGTGGGGGGCGGCCAGCCCCAGCATTTT
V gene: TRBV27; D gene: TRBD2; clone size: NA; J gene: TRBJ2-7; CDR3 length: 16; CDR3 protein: CASTWTSGHVTYEQYF; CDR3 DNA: TGTGCCAGCACCTGGACTAGCGGGCACGTAACCTACGAGCAGTACTTC
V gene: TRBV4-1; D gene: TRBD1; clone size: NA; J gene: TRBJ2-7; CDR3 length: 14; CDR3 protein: CASSQGDRAYEQYF; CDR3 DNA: TGCGCCAGCAGCCAAGGGGACAGAGCCTACGAGCAGTACTTC
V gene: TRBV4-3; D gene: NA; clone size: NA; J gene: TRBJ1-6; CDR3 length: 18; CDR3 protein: CASSLGGPEASYNSPLHF; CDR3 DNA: TGCGCCAGCAGCCTAGGAGGGCCCGAGGCGTCCTATAATTCACCCCTCCACTTT